This T cell receptor beta chain was found in a study of CD8 T cells in Susac syndrome. About the research overall: Active disease was present in about six of the sequenced Susac syndrome patients, and remission in eight. Study-wide findings and caveats: The total CD8+ repertoires contained around 15 Susac-specific public clones, and the CD8+ TEMRA repertoires contained 4 to 6.

Random hexamers were used to reverse transcribe the RNA input (roughly 0.5 to 1 ug). TCRdb called the immunoSEQ multiplex PCR reads again in MiXCR, with one record for every CDR3 protein. The sample contains about 80,000 distinct CDR3 sequences, roughly 96% of which appear only once. Notes on this clonotype: Its antigen is unknown.

The origin of this receptor is a human donor with Susac syndrome. The specimen sequenced was CD8+ T cells from PBMCs.

The CDR3, as DNA: TGTGCCAGCTCACCAGGACCGACAGAAAGCTCTGGGGCCAACGTCCTGACTTTC. This translates into CASSPGPTESSGANVLTF. The V gene is TRBV18, the J gene TRBJ2-6; TRBD1 might be the D (5 bases). Germline V CDR1 and CDR2: KGHSH, LQKENI. The CDR3 is 18 amino acids. V was cut by 2 bases and J by 0 bases, with 14 bases left in between.